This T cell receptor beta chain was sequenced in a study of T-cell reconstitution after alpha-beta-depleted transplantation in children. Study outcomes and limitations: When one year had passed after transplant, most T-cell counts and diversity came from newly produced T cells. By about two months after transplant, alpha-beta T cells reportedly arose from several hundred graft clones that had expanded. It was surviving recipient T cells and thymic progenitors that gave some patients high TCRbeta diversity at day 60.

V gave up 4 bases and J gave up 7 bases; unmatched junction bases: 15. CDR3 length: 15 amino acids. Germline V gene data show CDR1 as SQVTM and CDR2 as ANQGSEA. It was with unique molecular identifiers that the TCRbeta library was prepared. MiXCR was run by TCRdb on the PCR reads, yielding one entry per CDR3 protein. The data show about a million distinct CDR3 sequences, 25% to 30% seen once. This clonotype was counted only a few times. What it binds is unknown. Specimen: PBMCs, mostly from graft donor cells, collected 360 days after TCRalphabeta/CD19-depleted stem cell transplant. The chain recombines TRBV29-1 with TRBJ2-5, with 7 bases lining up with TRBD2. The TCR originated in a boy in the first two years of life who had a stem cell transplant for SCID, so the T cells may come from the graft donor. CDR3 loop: CSVAPSRGRMGTQYF. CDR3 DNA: TGCAGCGTTGCTCCGTCGCGGGGGAGAATGGGGACCCAGTACTTC. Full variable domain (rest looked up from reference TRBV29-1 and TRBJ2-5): SAVISQKPSRDICQRGTSLTIQCQVDSQVTMMFWYRQQPGQSLTLIATANQGSEATYESGFVIDKFPISRPNLTFSTLTVSNMSPEDSSIYLCSVAPSRGRMGTQYFGPGTRLLVL.